The sequence of this TCR beta chain was determined in a study of technical replicates of blood from a handful of donors. Looked up from germline, CDR1 is SGHRS and CDR2 is YFSETQ. This CDR3 region has 16 residues. The J segment lost 7 bases and the V segment lost 4 bases, leaving 14 bases of the junction unmatched. Assay: immunoSEQ multiplex PCR; the TCRdb copy retains only in-frame clones and omits some. The sample contains 65,000 to 85,000 clones, around 96% of which appear only once. The chain couples TRBV5-1 to TRBJ1-2, with TRBD1 matching 9 bases. This TCR derives from a human donor in good health. Sample: T cells isolated from PBMCs. Written as DNA, the CDR3 is TGCGCCAGCAGCGCAAGCACAGGGGGCGGAATCTTTGGCTACACCTTC. It translates to CASSASTGGGIFGYTF. The full variable domain, rest sourced from reference TRBV5-1 and TRBJ1-2, is KAGVTQTPRYLIKTRGQQVTLSCSPISGHRSVSWYQQTPGQGLQFLFEYFSETQRNKGNFPGRFSGRQFSNSRSEMNVSTLELGDSALYLCASSASTGGGIFGYTFGSGTRLTVV.